These 17 T cell receptor beta chains were all obtained from the same sample, sequenced in a study of T cell repertoires in cytomegalovirus infection. MiXCR, applied by TCRdb to the reads, yields one record per CDR3 protein. Of a few hundred thousand distinct CDR3 sequences in the sample, approximately 30% are singletons; the top ten hold approximately 13%. Antigen specificity for these receptors is unknown. Here the sequenced sample was cultured PBMCs, taken from culture after CMV antigen stimulation. The receptors come from a human donor in good health (CMV status not recorded). Some clones in this sample may be carry-over from other donors' samples.

This clonotype was picked up many times. The gene calls are TRBV7-2 and TRBJ1-2; the D gene is possibly TRBD1 (5 bases). CDR3 length equals 15 residues. V lost 1 base to trimming and J lost 4 bases, with 13 bases between them. Germline V gene lookup returns CDR1 SGHTA and CDR2 FQGNSA. For the CDR3, the DNA is TGTGCCAGCAGCTTAGATTATAACAGGCCCTATGGCTACACCTTC. Amino acid sequence: CASSLDYNRPYGYTF.

This clonotype was detected a few times. This rearrangement joins TRBV11-2 to TRBJ2-3; 8 nucleotides match TRBD2. The CDR3 covers 16 residues. CDR1 is SGHAT and CDR2 is FQNNGV in the germline V gene. Losses at the gene ends were 3 bases for V and 5 bases for J; bases not matched to a gene: 10. CDR3 protein: CASSFVKGLERDTQYF. In DNA, the CDR3 is TGTGCCAGCAGCTTCGTAAAGGGACTAGAACGAGATACGCAGTATTTT.

V usage is TRBV6-2 or TRBV6-3 and J usage is TRBJ1-5; 7 bases align to TRBD1. CDR3 length: 17 amino acids. Germline V CDR1 and CDR2: MNHEY, SVGEGT. Trimming cost V 2 bases and J 2 bases; bases outside gene matches: 9. The CDR3, as DNA: TGTGCCAGCAGTTACGAACAGGGGATAAATGGCAATCAGCCCCAGCATTTT. As protein: CASSYEQGINGNQPQHF.

The genes are TRBV19 and TRBJ2-1, with 12 bases identical to TRBD2. The CDR3 has 18 residues. V lost 3 bases to trimming and J lost 6 bases; unmatched junction nucleotides: 12. Germline V gives CDR1 LNHDA, CDR2 SQIVND (reference sequence). The CDR3: CASSMRTSGMPPFNEQFF. CDR3 bases: TGTGCCAGTAGTATGAGGACTAGCGGGATGCCTCCCTTCAATGAGCAGTTCTTC. Full variable domain (missing parts from reference TRBV19 and TRBJ2-1): DGGITQSPKYLFRKEGQNVTLSCEQNLNHDAMYWYRQDPGQGLRLIYYSQIVNDFQKGDIAEGYSVSREKKESFPLTVTSAQKNPTAFYLCASSMRTSGMPPFNEQFFGPGTRLTVL.

J is TRBJ2-5 and V is TRBV28, with D tentatively TRBD1 (5 bases). The CDR3 is 14 residues long. Per germline, CDR1 MDHEN and CDR2 SYDVKM. The V and J ends lost 6 bases and 2 bases respectively, with 13 bases between them. The CDR3 here is CASSPGQQQETQYF. In DNA form, the CDR3 reads TGTGCCAGCAGCCCAGGACAACAACAAGAGACCCAGTACTTC.

This clonotype was detected only a few times. The chain employs TRBV19 and TRBJ1-5; D is undetermined. CDR3 length: 17 amino acids. V shed 0 bases and J shed 0 bases, with 12 bases lying between them. In germline, CDR1 is LNHDA, CDR2 SQIVND (reference sequence). CDR3 protein: CASSIDQTAYSNQPQHF. Here the CDR3 DNA reads TGTGCCAGTAGTATAGATCAGACGGCCTATAGCAATCAGCCCCAGCATTTT.

The chain uses TRBV28 and TRBJ2-1; D call uncertain. CDR1 and CDR2 from the germline V gene are MDHEN and SYDVKM. V was clipped by 6 bases and J by 5 bases, with 14 bases between them. This CDR3 comprises 14 residues. In DNA, the CDR3 is TGTGCCAGCAGACTATCAGTAGACAACAATGAGCAGTTCTTC. This sequence encodes CASRLSVDNNEQFF.

This clonotype was picked up a small number of times. V gene TRBV28 combines with J gene TRBJ1-6; D remains unclear. CDR1 MDHEN and CDR2 SYDVKM come from the germline V gene. This CDR3 region has 16 residues. V was pared by 2 bases and J by 3 bases, with 11 bases between. This CDR3 reads CASSLIERFYNSPLHF. The CDR3 nucleotides read TGTGCCAGCAGTTTAATAGAGCGCTTCTATAATTCACCCCTCCACTTT.

The chain joins TRBV15 to TRBJ1-4, with 7 bases matching TRBD1. The CDR3 extends over 16 amino acids. J gave up 0 bases and V 2 bases, and 3 bases lay outside the gene matches. Germline-derived CDR1 and CDR2 are LNHNV and YYDKDF (reference sequence). CDR3 bases: TGTGCCACCAGCAGAAGCAGGGGGGCAACTAATGAAAAACTGTTTTTT. It encodes CATSRSRGATNEKLFF.

This clonotype turned up a few times. This chain links TRBV12-3 or TRBV12-4 with TRBJ2-3; 8 nucleotides match TRBD2. V was pared by 6 bases and J by 4 bases, with 3 bases of the junction left unmatched. This CDR3 has 13 amino acids. CDR3 sequence: CASRGTSSDTQYF. The CDR3 nucleotides read TGTGCCAGCAGGGGGACTAGTTCAGATACGCAGTATTTT.

This clonotype was seen only a few times. The gene calls are TRBV11-2 and TRBJ2-3, with a weak D call TRBD2 (6 bases). The CDR3 runs 18 residues. V was trimmed by 0 bases and J by 2 bases, leaving 18 bases between them. Looked up from germline, CDR1 is SGHAT and CDR2 is FQNNGV. CDR3 region: CASSLDSSLRGVTDTQYF. Written as DNA, the CDR3 is TGTGCCAGCAGCTTAGATAGTTCTTTGCGGGGAGTCACAGATACGCAGTATTTT.

There are many counts of this clonotype. The rearrangement links TRBV5-8 to TRBJ2-2; TRBD1 aligns across 7 bases. Germline V CDR1 and CDR2: SGHTS, YDEGEE. The CDR3 is made up of 15 amino acids. V gave up 10 bases and J gave up 4 bases; unmatched junction bases: 13. The CDR3 here is CAVPPLTGLTGELFF. CDR3 bases: TGTGCCGTCCCGCCCCTGACAGGGCTCACCGGGGAGCTGTTTTTT. The full variable domain, in which reference TRBV5-8 and TRBJ2-2 provide the parts outside the CDR3, is EAGVTQSPTHLIKTRGQQATLRCSPISGHTSVYWYQQALGLGLQFLLWYDEGEERNRGNFPPRFSGRQFPNYSSELNVNALELEDSALYLCAVPPLTGLTGELFFGEGSRLTVL.

This chain uses TRBV12-3 or TRBV12-4 with TRBJ1-4; D unresolved. This CDR3 region has 13 residues. Trimming left V 2 bases short and J 5 bases short, with 6 bases between. The CDR3 here is CASSLRQNEKLFF. The CDR3 region has the DNA TGTGCCAGCAGTTTACGGCAAAATGAAAAACTGTTTTTT.

The chain joins TRBV7-2 to TRBJ2-1; TRBD2 aligns across 11 bases. The germline V gene has CDR1 SGHTA and CDR2 FQGNSA. Germline trimming cut 2 bases from V and 7 bases from J; bases unmatched to any gene: 4. CDR3 length: 15 amino acids. CDR3 in DNA: TGTGCCAGCAGCTTAACTAGCGGGAGTTGGAATGAGCAGTTCTTC. Protein sequence: CASSLTSGSWNEQFF.

This clonotype was seen more than once but under ten times. The J gene is TRBJ1-1, the V gene TRBV12-3 or TRBV12-4; D is unclear. CDR3 length: 15 residues. V was shortened by 3 bases and J by 1 base, with 12 bases between the two germline ends. This chain's CDR3 is CASSFRSGKNTEAFF. The CDR3 DNA is TGTGCCAGCAGTTTTAGGAGCGGGAAGAACACTGAAGCTTTCTTT.

There are a few counts of this clonotype. The chain carries TRBV7-6 and TRBJ2-3; weak D call: TRBD2 (5 bases). This CDR3 contains 16 residues. Germline V gives CDR1 SGHVS, CDR2 FNYEAQ. Trimming took 5 bases from V and 1 from J, leaving 16 bases between them. The CDR3: CASSPPLDGGTDTQYF. In DNA form, the CDR3 reads TGTGCCAGCAGCCCACCACTCGACGGGGGCACAGATACGCAGTATTTT. Full variable domain (rest looked up from reference TRBV7-6 and TRBJ2-3): GAGVSQSPRYKVTKRGQDVALRCDPISGHVSLYWYRQALGQGPEFLTYFNYEAQQDKSGLPNDRFSAERPEGSISTLTIQRTEQRDSAMYRCASSPPLDGGTDTQYFGPGTRLTVL.

In its sample, this clonotype was seen a few times. The chain employs TRBV7-9 and TRBJ1-1, with a weak D call TRBD1 (5 bases). Germline V gives CDR1 SEHNR, CDR2 FQNEAQ (reference sequence). The V end lost 7 bases, the J end lost 2 bases, and 14 bases lay between the germline ends. The CDR3 covers 14 residues. The CDR3: CASTRWGSNTEAFF. In DNA form, the CDR3 reads TGTGCCAGCACCCGTTGGGGGAGCAACACTGAAGCTTTCTTT.